The sample holds a few counts of the clone carrying this T cell receptor (beta chain). Antigen unknown. This sample stems from a study of T cells after yellow fever vaccination. Study-level findings and limits: CD4 and CD8 compartments shared a small share of clonotypes.

V lost 5 bases to trimming and J lost 7 bases, with 11 bases between them. In germline, CDR1 is SGHAT, CDR2 FQDESV (reference sequence). The CDR3 loop spans 13 amino acids. UMIs were added to TCR cDNA along with a universal primer site when it was made by 5'RACE template switching. TCRdb reanalysed the 5' RACE reads using MiXCR and keeps one entry per CDR3 protein. The table lists 200,000 to 250,000 distinct CDR3 sequences, approximately 3% of them singletons. This sample comprised CD4+ T cells sorted from PBMCs, obtained 10 days after the yellow fever booster vaccination. The sequence was obtained from a man aged 18 to 35 who received the YFV17D yellow fever vaccine. This chain links TRBV11-1 with TRBJ2-2, with D unclear. The CDR3 loop is CASSNKRSGELFF. CDR3 nucleotides: TGTGCCAGCAGCAACAAGCGAAGCGGGGAGCTGTTTTTT. Combining the CDR3 with reference TRBV11-1 and TRBJ2-2 gives the whole variable domain EAEVAQSPRYKITEKSQAVAFWCDPISGHATLYWYRQILGQGPELLVQFQDESVVDDSQLPKDRFSAERLKGVDSTLKIQPAELGDSAMYLCASSNKRSGELFFGEGSRLTVL.